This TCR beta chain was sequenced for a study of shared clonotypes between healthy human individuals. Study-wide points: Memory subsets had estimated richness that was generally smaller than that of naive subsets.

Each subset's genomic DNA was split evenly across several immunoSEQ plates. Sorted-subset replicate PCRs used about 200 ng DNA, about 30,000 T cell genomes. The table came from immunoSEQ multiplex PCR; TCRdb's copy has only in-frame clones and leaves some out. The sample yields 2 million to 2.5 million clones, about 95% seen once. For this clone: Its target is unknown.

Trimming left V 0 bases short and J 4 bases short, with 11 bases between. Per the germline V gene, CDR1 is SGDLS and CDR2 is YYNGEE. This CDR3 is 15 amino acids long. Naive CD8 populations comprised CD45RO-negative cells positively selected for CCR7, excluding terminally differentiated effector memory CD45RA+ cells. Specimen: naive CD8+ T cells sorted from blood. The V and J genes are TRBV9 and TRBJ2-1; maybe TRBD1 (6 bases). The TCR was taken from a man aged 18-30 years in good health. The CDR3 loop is CASSVGARGYNEQFF. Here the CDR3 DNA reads TGTGCCAGCAGCGTAGGGGCCAGGGGTTACAATGAGCAGTTCTTC.